This entry features one T cell receptor (beta chain) sequence. The antigen this receptor binds is unknown. No qualities accompany the bases; no much larger clone lies one base away. This sample stems from a study of fetal regulatory T cell absence and autoimmunity (TCRdb year 2017). Concerning the study at large: The IPEX patients showed exocrine pancreas autoimmunity in the absence of clinical diabetes.

Amplification and barcoding of TCRbeta CDR3 regions were carried out by two-step multiplex PCR on the immunoSEQ human TCRbeta survey platform. Libraries were sequenced on Illumina instruments, with IgH sequenced in parallel from the same samples. The authors' pipeline ran thus. To remove PCR and sequencing errors, raw reads were filtered against IMGT V, D, J definitions and grouped with a nearest-neighbor algorithm. A clone was defined as an identical nucleotide sequence, and differential abundance between tissues was tested with a Fisher exact test for each clone using a pFDR threshold of p<0.01. A minimum inclusion filter of 10 in either sample excluded clones with frequencies too low for statistical inference. The immunoSEQ Analyzer was used for pairwise clonal comparisons, while IMGT tools were used to assess gene family usage. The source is immuneACCESS, and TCRdb retained only in-frame sequences with V and J called. Part of the clones is not carried over; for the studies checked, unresolved V genes explain less than half of this, and the remainder is unexplained. Clone size and the V and J calls come from that table; the DNA yielded D and trimming. The sample table contains some 87,000 clones; only one count was recorded for about 78% of them. The leading ten clones occupy 2% of the sample.

Genomic DNA obtained from frozen pancreas tissue was processed for repertoire sequencing. The DNeasy Blood and Tissue Kit was used to extract roughly 1.8-3 ug of genomic DNA from either umbilical cord blood or frozen pancreas. CDR1 MNHEY and CDR2 SMNVEV were looked up in the germline V gene (reference sequence). Measured from the cysteine to the phenylalanine, the CDR3 is 13 residues long. CDR3 DNA only is kept here, 39 bases in frame from base 1. V is reduced by 0 bases and J by 3 bases, leaving a spacing of 3 bases between them. What the research found in general, with its limitations: Significant oligoclonal enrichment of the TCR compartment was observed in pancreas versus cord blood, with some top clones enriched more than 95-fold. The oligoclonal enrichment was interpreted as supporting antigen-driven autoimmunity in the pancreas before birth in IPEX syndrome. TRB gene family usage was broadly similar between cord blood and pancreas, resembling published neonatal and adult repertoires.

Sequencing was carried out using pancreas tissue. The source of this sequence is a male donor with IPEX syndrome. The sequence links TRBV27 to TRBJ2-1; the D gene assignment is ambiguous. The CDR3 sequence is CASSLSNYNEQFF. Here is the DNA: TGTGCCAGCAGTTTATCAAACTACAATGAGCAGTTCTTC.